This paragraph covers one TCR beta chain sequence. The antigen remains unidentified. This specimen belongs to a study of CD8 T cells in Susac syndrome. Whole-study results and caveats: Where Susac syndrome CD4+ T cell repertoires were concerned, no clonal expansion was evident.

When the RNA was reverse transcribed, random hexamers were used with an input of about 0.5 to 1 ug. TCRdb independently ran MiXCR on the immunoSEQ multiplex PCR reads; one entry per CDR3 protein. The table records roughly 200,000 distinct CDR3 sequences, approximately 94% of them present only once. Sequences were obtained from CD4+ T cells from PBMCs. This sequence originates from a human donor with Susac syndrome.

The CDR3 region has the DNA TGTGCCAGCAGCAGGTCAAACAATGAGCAGTTCTTC. Protein sequence: CASSRSNNEQFF. The chain combines TRBV7-9 with TRBJ2-1, with D unresolved. The V end was cut by 5 bases, the J end by 5 bases, with 7 bases between. The CDR3 extends over 12 amino acids. The V gene's germline CDR1 is SEHNR and CDR2 FQNEAQ (reference sequence).